The text below deals with one T cell receptor beta chain. Its specificity is unknown. Cultured CD4+ T cell DNA underwent sequencing with the Oncomine TCR Beta short-read assay. TCRdb recomputed calls from the PCR reads with MiXCR, one row per CDR3 protein. The sample holds some 18,000 distinct CDR3 sequences, roughly 60% seen once. Germline V gene data show CDR1 as SGHTA and CDR2 as FQGNSA. The CDR3 has 14 residues. Trimming shortened V by 2 bases and J by 0 bases, and 6 bases separated the two germline ends. The sample originates from a study of vaccination and CD4 T cells after COVID-19. Whole-study context: Either a CEFX pool, an HIV-1 Nef pool, or no peptide was added to control cultures.

Treatment specified: roughly 10-day PBMC culture with coronavirus spike peptide pools or control peptides (ViraFEST assay). Half the medium was replaced with fresh IL-2 medium on days 3 and 7. Broader study findings: The rise in median SARS-CoV-2-reactive clonotypes, from roughly 21 to 40, was not significant.

V is TRBV7-2 and J is TRBJ2-3; D is ambiguous. This clonotype was sampled from a human donor who had recovered from COVID-19. Sequenced: CD4+ T cells from blood, cultured in vitro. CDR3 in amino acids: CASSLTPSTDTQYF. The CDR3, as DNA: TGTGCCAGCAGCTTAACCCCCAGCACAGATACGCAGTATTTT. Drawing the rest from reference TRBV7-2 and TRBJ2-3, the complete variable domain is GAGVSQSPSNKVTEKGKDVELRCDPISGHTALYWYRQSLGQGLEFLIYFQGNSAPDKSGLPSDRFSAERTGGSVSTLTIQRTQQEDSAVYLCASSLTPSTDTQYFGPGTRLTVL.